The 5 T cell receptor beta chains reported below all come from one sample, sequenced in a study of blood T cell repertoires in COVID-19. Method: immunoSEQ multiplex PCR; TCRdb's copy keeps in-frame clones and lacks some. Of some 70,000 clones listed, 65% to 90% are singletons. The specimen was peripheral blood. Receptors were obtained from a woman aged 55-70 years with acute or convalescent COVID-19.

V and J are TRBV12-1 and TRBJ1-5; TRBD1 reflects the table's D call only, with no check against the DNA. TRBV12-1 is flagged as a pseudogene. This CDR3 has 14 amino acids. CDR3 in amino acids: CASSSGTGGQPQHF. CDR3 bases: TGTGCCAGCAGCTCCGGGACAGGGGGACAGCCCCAGCATTTT.

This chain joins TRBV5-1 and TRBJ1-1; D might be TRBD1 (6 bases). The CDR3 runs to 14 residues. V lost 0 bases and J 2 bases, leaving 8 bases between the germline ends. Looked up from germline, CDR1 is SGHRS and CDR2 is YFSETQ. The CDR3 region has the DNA TGCGCCAGCAGCTTGGCTGGGGGCAACACTGAAGCTTTCTTT. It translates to CASSLAGGNTEAFF.

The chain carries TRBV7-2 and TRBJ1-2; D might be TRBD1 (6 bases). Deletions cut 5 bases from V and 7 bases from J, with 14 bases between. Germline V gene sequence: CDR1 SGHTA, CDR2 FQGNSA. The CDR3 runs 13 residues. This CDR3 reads CASSLTGTGGYTF. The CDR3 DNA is TGTGCCAGCAGCCTTACAGGGACGGGTGGCTACACCTTC. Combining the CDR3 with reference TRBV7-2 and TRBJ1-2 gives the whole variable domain GAGVSQSPSNKVTEKGKDVELRCDPISGHTALYWYRQSLGQGLEFLIYFQGNSAPDKSGLPSDRFSAERTGGSVSTLTIQRTQQEDSAVYLCASSLTGTGGYTFGSGTRLTVV.

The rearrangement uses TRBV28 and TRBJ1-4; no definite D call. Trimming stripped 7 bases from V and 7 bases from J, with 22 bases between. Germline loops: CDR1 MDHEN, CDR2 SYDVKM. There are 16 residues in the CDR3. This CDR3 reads CASMGHGSHTREKLFF. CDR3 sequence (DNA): TGTGCCAGCATGGGCCACGGCAGCCATACTCGTGAAAAACTGTTTTTT.

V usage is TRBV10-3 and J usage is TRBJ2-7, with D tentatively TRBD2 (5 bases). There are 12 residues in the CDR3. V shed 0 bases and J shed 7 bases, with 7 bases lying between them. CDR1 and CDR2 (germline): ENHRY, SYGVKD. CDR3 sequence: CAISESRVEQYF. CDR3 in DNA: TGTGCCATCAGTGAGTCGCGGGTTGAGCAGTACTTC.